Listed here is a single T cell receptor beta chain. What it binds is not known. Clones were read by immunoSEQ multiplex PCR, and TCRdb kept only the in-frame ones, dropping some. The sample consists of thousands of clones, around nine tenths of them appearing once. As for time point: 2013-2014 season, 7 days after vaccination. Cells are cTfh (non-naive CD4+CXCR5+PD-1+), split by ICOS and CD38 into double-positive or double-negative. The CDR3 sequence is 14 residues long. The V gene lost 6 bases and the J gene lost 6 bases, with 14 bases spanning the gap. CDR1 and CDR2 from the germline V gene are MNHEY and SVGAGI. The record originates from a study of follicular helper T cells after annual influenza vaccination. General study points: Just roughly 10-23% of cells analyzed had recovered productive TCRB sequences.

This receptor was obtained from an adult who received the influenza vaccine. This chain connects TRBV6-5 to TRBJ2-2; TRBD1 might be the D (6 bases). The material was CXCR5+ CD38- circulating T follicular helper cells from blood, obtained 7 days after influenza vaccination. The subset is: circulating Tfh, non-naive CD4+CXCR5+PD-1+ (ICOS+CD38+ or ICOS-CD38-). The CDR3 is CASRTKQGSGELFF. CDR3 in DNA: TGTGCCAGCAGAACCAAACAGGGTTCCGGGGAGCTGTTTTTT.